This TCR beta chain was observed in a study of blood T cell repertoires in COVID-19. The data were produced by immunoSEQ multiplex PCR, yet TCRdb's version contains in-frame clones alone and is incomplete. The data show over 350,000 clones, about 89% seen once. With V trimmed by 1 base and J by 2 bases, 2 bases remained unmatched. Germline values: CDR1 SGHNT, CDR2 YYREEE (reference sequence). This CDR3 region has 15 residues. This receptor was identified in a woman in her thirties with acute or convalescent COVID-19. Sequencing was performed on peripheral blood. This chain links TRBV5-4 with TRBJ1-4; TRBD1 matches at 7 bases. CDR3 protein: CASSLSQGTNEKLFF. The CDR3 nucleotides read TGTGCCAGCAGCTTGTCACAGGGGACTAATGAAAAACTGTTTTTT.